This T cell receptor beta chain was recovered during a study of blood T cell repertoires in COVID-19. The overall study: From T cells, B-cell-depleted T cells, or PBMCs came the material, which was cDNA or gDNA.

Germline V gene data show CDR1 as MNHEY and CDR2 as SVGAGI. Trimming took 6 bases from V and 4 from J; bases not matched to a gene: 8. The CDR3 is made up of 14 amino acids. Authors' methods: Estimates of nucleated cell counts were drawn from the amplification of reference gene primers. Clones were sequenced by immunoSEQ multiplex PCR, and TCRdb holds only the in-frame ones, with some missing. V, J and clone size derive from that table, while D and trimming were established from the DNA sequence. Of more than 200,000 clones listed, around four fifths are singletons. Specimen: peripheral blood. The TCR sequence derives from a woman between 35 and 50 years old with active or convalescent COVID-19. The chain carries TRBV6-5 and TRBJ1-1; 7 bases are a match to TRBD1. The CDR3 nucleotides read TGTGCCAGCAGCAGGACAGGAGTCAGCACTGAAGCTTTCTTT. As protein: CASSRTGVSTEAFF.